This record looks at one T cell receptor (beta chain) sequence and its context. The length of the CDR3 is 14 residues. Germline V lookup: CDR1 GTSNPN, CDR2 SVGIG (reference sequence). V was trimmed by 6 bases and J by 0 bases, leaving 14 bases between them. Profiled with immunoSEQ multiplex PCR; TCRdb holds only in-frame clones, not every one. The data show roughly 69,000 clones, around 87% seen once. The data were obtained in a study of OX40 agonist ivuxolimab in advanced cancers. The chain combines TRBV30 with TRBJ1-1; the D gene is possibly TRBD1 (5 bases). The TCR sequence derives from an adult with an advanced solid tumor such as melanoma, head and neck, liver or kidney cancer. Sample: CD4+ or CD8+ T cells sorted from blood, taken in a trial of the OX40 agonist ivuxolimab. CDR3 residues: CACTSGTLNTEAFF. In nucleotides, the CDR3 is TGTGCCTGCACCTCCGGGACGTTGAACACTGAAGCTTTCTTT. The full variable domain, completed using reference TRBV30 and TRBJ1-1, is SQTIHQWPATLVQPVGSPLSLECTVEGTSNPNLYWYRQAAGRGLQLLFYSVGIGQISSEVPQNLSASRPQDRQFILSSKKLLLSDSGFYLCACTSGTLNTEAFFGQGTRLTVV.